The next 30 T cell receptor beta chains were all read from a single sample in a study of shared clonotypes between healthy human individuals. Assay: immunoSEQ multiplex PCR; the TCRdb copy retains only in-frame clones and omits some. The table includes 550,000 to 700,000 clones, about 80% detected once. Sequenced: memory CD4+ T cells sorted from blood. The subset denotes: CD45RA-negative fraction. These receptors were obtained from a woman aged 30 to 39 in good health.

This clone appeared a few times. This chain joins TRBV7-6 and TRBJ2-7; maybe TRBD2 (5 bases). V was shortened by 0 bases and J by 5 bases, with 8 bases between the two germline ends. Germline CDR1 reads SGHVS; CDR2 reads FNYEAQ. This CDR3 has 13 residues. The CDR3 loop reads CASSLAAGHEQYF. The CDR3 bases are TGTGCCAGCAGCTTAGCTGCGGGCCACGAGCAGTACTTC.

The table lists this clone with many counts. J is TRBJ1-5 and V is TRBV12-5, with D perhaps TRBD1 (6 bases). V shed 7 bases and J shed 6 bases, with 16 bases lying between them. The CDR3 is 14 amino acids. Germline V gives CDR1 LGHNT, CDR2 FRNRAP. This CDR3 is CASAFTGPGQPQHF. Written as DNA, the CDR3 is TGTGCTAGTGCCTTTACAGGGCCCGGTCAGCCCCAGCATTTT.

V and J are TRBV21-1 and TRBJ2-7; the table's D call, TRBD1, has no DNA check behind it. TRBV21-1 has pseudogene status. This CDR3 is 12 amino acids long. CDR3 DNA sequence: TGTGCCAGCAGCAAGACAGCGTACGAGCAGTACTTC. Translation gives CASSKTAYEQYF.

This chain joins TRBV19 and TRBJ2-2; TRBD2 aligns across 10 bases. Germline lookup yields CDR1 LNHDA and CDR2 SQIVND (reference sequence). V was clipped by 3 bases and J by 0 bases; unmatched bases: 4. CDR3 size: 17 residues. Here the CDR3 reads CASSMLSGRANTGELFF. As DNA, the CDR3 is TGTGCCAGTAGTATGCTCAGCGGGAGGGCGAACACCGGGGAGCTGTTTTTT. The full variable domain, in which reference TRBV19 and TRBJ2-2 provide the parts outside the CDR3, is DGGITQSPKYLFRKEGQNVTLSCEQNLNHDAMYWYRQDPGQGLRLIYYSQIVNDFQKGDIAEGYSVSREKKESFPLTVTSAQKNPTAFYLCASSMLSGRANTGELFFGEGSRLTVL.

The V call is TRBV30, the J call TRBJ2-7; D ambiguous. Germline-derived CDR1 and CDR2 are GTSNPN and SVGIG (reference sequence). Trimming removed 3 bases from V and 3 bases from J, with 9 bases in between. This CDR3 is built from 12 residues. The CDR3 nucleotides read TGTGCCTGGAGCGGCTCGATCTACGAGCAGTACTTC. Its translation is CAWSGSIYEQYF.

A remark on this clone: The same CDR3 also results from other DNA sequences found in this sample. The J gene is TRBJ2-7, the V gene TRBV5-1; 10 positions match TRBD1. The CDR3 is made up of 15 amino acids. CDR1 and CDR2 from the germline V gene are SGHRS and YFSETQ. The V and J ends lost 3 bases and 2 bases, in that order; junction bases with no gene match: 5. CDR3 residues: CASSSSGTGAYEQYF. CDR3 nucleotide sequence: TGCGCCAGCAGCTCATCCGGGACAGGGGCCTACGAGCAGTACTTC. The whole variable domain, filled in from reference TRBV5-1 and TRBJ2-7, reads KAGVTQTPRYLIKTRGQQVTLSCSPISGHRSVSWYQQTPGQGLQFLFEYFSETQRNKGNFPGRFSGRQFSNSRSEMNVSTLELGDSALYLCASSSSGTGAYEQYFGPGTRLTVT.

There are a few counts of this clone. The rearrangement joins TRBV23-1 to TRBJ2-2, with TRBD1 matching over 7 bases. TRBV23-1 is an ORF, and what it does is uncertain. V shed 5 bases, J shed 7 bases, and the junction held 13 bases outside the gene matches. The CDR3 spans 16 residues. This CDR3 reads CASSTNRTGSCGELFF. In DNA, the CDR3 is TGCGCCAGCAGTACAAATCGGACAGGTTCTTGCGGGGAGCTGTTTTTT.

This chain links TRBV9 with TRBJ2-1; D call uncertain. The CDR3 is 13 residues long. Trimming took off 1 base at V and 6 bases at J, with 8 bases between the two ends. The germline gives CDR1 SGDLS, CDR2 YYNGEE. Here the CDR3 DNA reads TGTGCCAGCAGCGTATTTGCCTCCAATGAGCAGTTCTTC. As protein: CASSVFASNEQFF.

The chain combines TRBV6-1 with TRBJ2-7; 8 nucleotides line up with TRBD2. This CDR3 contains 14 residues. With 2 bases clipped from V and 5 bases from J, the junction kept 5 bases outside the gene matches. From germline, CDR1 is MNHNS and CDR2 SASEGT. CDR3 nucleotide sequence: TGTGCCAGCAGTGAAATTTGGCGGGAGGACGAGCAGTACTTC. Its protein is CASSEIWREDEQYF.

V usage is TRBV27 and J usage is TRBJ2-3; TRBD1 matches 7 bases. CDR3 length: 18 amino acids. CDR1 is MNHEY and CDR2 is SMNVEV in the germline V gene (reference sequence). The V segment lost 0 bases and the J segment 1 base; nucleotides outside the gene matches: 10. The CDR3 DNA follows: TGTGCCAGCAGTTTATCGGCCGTAACAGGGGCCGGCACAGATACGCAGTATTTT. This encodes CASSLSAVTGAGTDTQYF.

This clone appeared once. The V call is TRBV2, the J call TRBJ2-1; 9 bases line up with TRBD2. V shed 2 bases, J shed 8 bases, and the junction held 7 bases outside the gene matches. The CDR3 has 15 residues. Germline V gives CDR1 SNHLY, CDR2 FYNNEI. The DNA of the CDR3 is TGTGCCAGCAGTGAAAGTAGCGGGAGTCGCCATGAGCAGTTCTTC. Translation gives CASSESSGSRHEQFF.

The V gene is TRBV7-2, the J gene TRBJ1-1, with TRBD1 as a possible D gene (6 bases). In germline, CDR1 is SGHTA, CDR2 FQGNSA. The CDR3 runs 15 residues. The V end was cut by 6 bases, the J end by 0 bases, with 14 bases between. This CDR3 reads CASRPNRAMNTEAFF. The DNA of the CDR3 is TGTGCCAGCAGGCCTAACAGGGCAATGAACACTGAAGCTTTCTTT. The full variable domain, completed using reference TRBV7-2 and TRBJ1-1, is GAGVSQSPSNKVTEKGKDVELRCDPISGHTALYWYRQSLGQGLEFLIYFQGNSAPDKSGLPSDRFSAERTGGSVSTLTIQRTQQEDSAVYLCASRPNRAMNTEAFFGQGTRLTVV.

The chain has TRBV28 and TRBJ1-1; weak D call: TRBD1 (5 bases). The CDR3 has 14 residues. From germline, CDR1 is MDHEN and CDR2 SYDVKM. The V end was cut by 3 bases, the J end by 1 base, with 9 bases between. The CDR3 coding sequence is TGTGCCAGCAGTTTCCCGACAGCGAACACTGAAGCTTTCTTT. Protein product: CASSFPTANTEAFF.

This clone occurred a few times. The chain joins TRBV5-1 to TRBJ1-4; TRBD1 agrees at 7 bases. CDR1 and CDR2 from the germline V gene are SGHRS and YFSETQ. The junction had 5 bases not matched to a gene; V was cut back by 2 bases and J by 7 bases. This CDR3 is built from 14 residues. The DNA of the CDR3 is TGCGCCAGCAGCTTCGGGGACAGAAGTGAAAAACTGTTTTTT. It specifies CASSFGDRSEKLFF.

A note on this clone: The same CDR3 arises from other DNA sequences in this sample as well. The CDR3 bases are TGTGCCAGCTCACCCTCGACTAATCAGCCCCAGCATTTT. It encodes CASSPSTNQPQHF. J is TRBJ1-5 and V is TRBV18; D remains ambiguous. CDR3 length: 13 residues. Per the germline V gene, CDR1 is KGHSH and CDR2 is LQKENI. The V end lost 3 bases, the J end lost 4 bases, and 7 bases lay between the germline ends.

The chain links TRBV5-1 to TRBJ2-7, with D unresolved. With 0 bases removed from V and 3 bases from J, the gap between germline ends came to 7 bases. This CDR3 has 13 residues. Germline CDR1 and CDR2: SGHRS and YFSETQ. CDR3 sequence: CASSLGGYYEQYF. Written as DNA, the CDR3 is TGCGCCAGCAGCTTGGGCGGTTACTACGAGCAGTACTTC.

The chain combines TRBV14 with TRBJ2-4, with 9 bases identical to TRBD2. The germline gives CDR1 SGHDN, CDR2 FVKESK. V shed 1 base, J shed 0 bases, and the junction held 7 bases outside the gene matches. The CDR3 consists of 18 residues. CDR3 loop: CASSQVTASGIAKNIQYF. Written as DNA, the CDR3 is TGTGCCAGCAGCCAAGTTACGGCTAGCGGGATAGCCAAAAACATTCAGTACTTC.

This chain links TRBV27 with TRBJ1-5; D not resolved. Germline V gene data show CDR1 as MNHEY and CDR2 as SMNVEV (reference sequence). The CDR3 loop spans 12 amino acids. The V end was cut by 2 bases, the J end by 6 bases, with 5 bases between. The CDR3, as DNA: TGTGCCAGCAGTTTAGCGGGTCAGCCCCAGCATTTT. Its protein product is CASSLAGQPQHF.

V and J are TRBV28 and TRBJ1-2, with TRBD1 as a possible D gene (6 bases). Per the germline V gene, CDR1 is MDHEN and CDR2 is SYDVKM. The CDR3 is 14 residues long. Trimming left V 5 bases short and J 7 bases short, with 17 bases between. This chain's CDR3 is CASSLGGGLSGYTF. The DNA of the CDR3 is TGTGCCAGCAGTCTGGGGGGGGGCCTTAGTGGCTACACCTTC.

This sequence joins TRBV29-1 and TRBJ2-7, with 10 bases fitting TRBD1. V gave up 6 bases and J gave up 6 bases; unmatched junction bases: 8. CDR1 SQVTM and CDR2 ANQGSEA come from the germline V gene. CDR3 size: 13 residues. For the CDR3, the DNA is TGCAGCGTCACGGGACAGGGGTTAGGCGAGCAGTACTTC. Translated, it gives CSVTGQGLGEQYF.

The V call is TRBV27, the J call TRBJ2-7; D gene ambiguous. Germline assignment: CDR1 MNHEY and CDR2 SMNVEV (reference sequence). Trimming took 5 bases from V and 8 from J, leaving 13 bases between them. The CDR3 is made up of 12 amino acids. The DNA for the CDR3 is TGTGCCAGCAGTCCCCAACCCAATAAGCAGTACTTC. It specifies CASSPQPNKQYF.

This chain links TRBV2 with TRBJ2-1; D gene unclear. Germline values: CDR1 SNHLY, CDR2 FYNNEI. V lost 8 bases to trimming and J lost 8 bases, with 13 bases between them. CDR3 size: 12 residues. The CDR3 nucleotides are TGTGCCAGCCTCTATCATCGAGATGAGCAGTTCTTC. Encoded protein: CASLYHRDEQFF.

The genes are TRBV6-5 and TRBJ2-7; D unresolved. The CDR3 is 14 amino acids. Germline V gene lookup returns CDR1 MNHEY and CDR2 SVGAGI. V gave up 6 bases and J gave up 3 bases, with 15 bases separating them. CDR3 nucleotide sequence: TGTGCCAGCAGCCGAGACTTTTCCTTCTACGAGCAGTACTTC. Its protein product is CASSRDFSFYEQYF.

The chain joins TRBV7-9 to TRBJ2-1; a possible D gene is TRBD2 (7 bases). The V end lost 3 bases, the J end lost 0 bases, and 21 bases lay between the germline ends. The germline V gene encodes CDR1 SEHNR and CDR2 FQNEAQ (reference sequence). This CDR3 is 19 amino acids long. CDR3 nucleotide sequence: TGTGCCAGCAGCTTCGGCGGGTATTCAGGGGAGGGCTCCTACAATGAGCAGTTCTTC. It yields the protein CASSFGGYSGEGSYNEQFF.

The V and J genes are TRBV19 and TRBJ2-1; D is perhaps TRBD1 (5 bases). The V gene lost 5 bases and the J gene lost 2 bases, with 13 bases spanning the gap. CDR3 length: 15 amino acids. The germline CDR1 and CDR2 sequences are LNHDA and SQIVND (reference sequence). CDR3 nucleotide sequence: TGTGCCAGTAGTCGGCCAGGGTCCGCCTACAATGAGCAGTTCTTC. Translated, it gives CASSRPGSAYNEQFF. Together with reference TRBV19 and TRBJ2-1, the CDR3 gives the full variable domain: DGGITQSPKYLFRKEGQNVTLSCEQNLNHDAMYWYRQDPGQGLRLIYYSQIVNDFQKGDIAEGYSVSREKKESFPLTVTSAQKNPTAFYLCASSRPGSAYNEQFFGPGTRLTVL.

The chain joins TRBV5-1 to TRBJ2-3; the D gene is possibly TRBD2 (6 bases). Trimming took off 0 bases at V and 8 bases at J, with 16 bases between the two ends. CDR3 length equals 15 residues. Germline CDR1 SGHRS, CDR2 YFSETQ. This chain's CDR3 is CASSLGSGAVVTQYF. The CDR3 nucleotides read TGCGCCAGCAGCTTGGGTAGCGGAGCGGTGGTTACGCAGTATTTT.

The V and J genes are TRBV7-3 and TRBJ2-1; D not certain. Germline V gene data show CDR1 as SGHTA and CDR2 as FQGTGA. V was cut by 2 bases and J by 1 base, with 3 bases left in between. This CDR3 is built from 13 residues. The CDR3 sequence is CASSLVSYNEQFF. The CDR3 DNA is TGTGCCAGCAGCTTAGTATCCTACAATGAGCAGTTCTTC.

Concerning this clone itself: Other DNA sequences in this sample translate to the same CDR3. The J gene is TRBJ2-1, the V gene TRBV27, with 10 nucleotides matching TRBD2. CDR3 length: 16 residues. V lost 0 bases to trimming and J lost 4 bases; unmatched junction nucleotides: 3. Looked up from germline, CDR1 is MNHEY and CDR2 is SMNVEV (reference sequence). CDR3 sequence: CASSLSASGSYNEQFF. In nucleotides, the CDR3 is TGTGCCAGCAGTTTATCGGCTAGCGGGAGTTACAATGAGCAGTTCTTC.

The rearrangement uses TRBV28 and TRBJ2-7; the D is unclear. Trimming removed 8 bases from V and 6 bases from J, with 14 bases in between. The CDR3 runs to 12 residues. In germline, CDR1 is MDHEN, CDR2 SYDVKM. In DNA form, the CDR3 reads TGTGCCAGCTTTCCTGCAGCCTCCGAGCAGTACTTC. It is translated as CASFPAASEQYF.

The rearrangement joins TRBV5-1 to TRBJ2-3; possibly TRBD1 or TRBD2 for D (5 bases each). This CDR3 is built from 15 residues. Germline V lookup: CDR1 SGHRS, CDR2 YFSETQ. Trimming removed 4 bases at V and 3 bases at J, with 15 bases between. CDR3 nucleotides: TGCGCCAGCAGCCACGGGACCCCCAAAACAGATACGCAGTATTTT. Translated, it gives CASSHGTPKTDTQYF. The whole variable domain, remainder taken from reference TRBV5-1 and TRBJ2-3, is KAGVTQTPRYLIKTRGQQVTLSCSPISGHRSVSWYQQTPGQGLQFLFEYFSETQRNKGNFPGRFSGRQFSNSRSEMNVSTLELGDSALYLCASSHGTPKTDTQYFGPGTRLTVL.